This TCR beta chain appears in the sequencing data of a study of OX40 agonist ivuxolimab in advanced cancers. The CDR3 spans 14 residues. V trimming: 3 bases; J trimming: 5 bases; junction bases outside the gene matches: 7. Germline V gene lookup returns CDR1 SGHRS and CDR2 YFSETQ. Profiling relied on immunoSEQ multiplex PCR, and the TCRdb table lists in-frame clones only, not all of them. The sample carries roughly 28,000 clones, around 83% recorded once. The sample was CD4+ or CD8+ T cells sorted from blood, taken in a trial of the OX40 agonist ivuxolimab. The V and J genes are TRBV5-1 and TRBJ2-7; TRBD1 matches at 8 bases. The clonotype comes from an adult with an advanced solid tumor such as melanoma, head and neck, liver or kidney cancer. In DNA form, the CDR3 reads TGCGCCAGCAGCTGGGCAGGGGGCATCGACGAGCAGTACTTC. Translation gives CASSWAGGIDEQYF.